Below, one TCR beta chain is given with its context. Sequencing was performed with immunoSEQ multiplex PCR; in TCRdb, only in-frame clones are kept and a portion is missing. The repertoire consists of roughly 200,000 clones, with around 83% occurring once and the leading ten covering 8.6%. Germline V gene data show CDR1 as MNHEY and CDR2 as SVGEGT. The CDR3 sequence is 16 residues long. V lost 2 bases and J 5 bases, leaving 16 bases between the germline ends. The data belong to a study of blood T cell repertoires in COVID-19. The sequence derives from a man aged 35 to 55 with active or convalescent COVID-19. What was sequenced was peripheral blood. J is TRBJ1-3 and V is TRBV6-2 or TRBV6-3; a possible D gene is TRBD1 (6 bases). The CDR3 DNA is TGTGCCAGCAGTTACGGGACATCATTTAGGAGAAACACCATATATTTT. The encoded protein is CASSYGTSFRRNTIYF.